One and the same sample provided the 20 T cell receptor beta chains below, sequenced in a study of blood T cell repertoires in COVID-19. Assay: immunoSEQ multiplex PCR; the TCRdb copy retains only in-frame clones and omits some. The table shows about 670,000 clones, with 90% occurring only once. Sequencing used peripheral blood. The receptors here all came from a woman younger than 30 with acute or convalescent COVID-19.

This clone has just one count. In DNA, the CDR3 is TGTGCCAGCAGCTTACAGCCAGACATTCACGGGGAGCTGTTTTTT. Its protein is CASSLQPDIHGELFF. The chain uses TRBV7-3 and TRBJ2-2; D remains unclear. The CDR3 covers 15 residues. Between the trimmed V and J ends, which lost 2 bases and 7 bases, there was a span of 14 bases. Germline assignment: CDR1 SGHTA and CDR2 FQGTGA. The variable domain in full, with the rest retrieved from reference TRBV7-3 and TRBJ2-2, is GAGVSQTPSNKVTEKGKYVELRCDPISGHTALYWYRQSLGQGPEFLIYFQGTGAADDSGLPNDRFFAVRPEGSVSTLKIQRTERGDSAVYLCASSLQPDIHGELFFGEGSRLTVL.

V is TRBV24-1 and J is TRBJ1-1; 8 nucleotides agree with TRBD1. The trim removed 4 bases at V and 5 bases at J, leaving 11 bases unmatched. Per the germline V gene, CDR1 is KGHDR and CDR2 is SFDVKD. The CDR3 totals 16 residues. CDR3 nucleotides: TGTGCCACCAGTGAAGTCTCGGACAGGGTAGGTACTGAAGCTTTCTTT. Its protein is CATSEVSDRVGTEAFF.

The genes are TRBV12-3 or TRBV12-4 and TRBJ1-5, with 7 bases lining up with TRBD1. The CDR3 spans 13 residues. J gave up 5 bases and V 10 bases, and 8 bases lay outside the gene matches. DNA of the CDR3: TGTGCCACCTGGACAGGTCGGGATCAGCCCCAGCATTTT. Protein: CATWTGRDQPQHF.

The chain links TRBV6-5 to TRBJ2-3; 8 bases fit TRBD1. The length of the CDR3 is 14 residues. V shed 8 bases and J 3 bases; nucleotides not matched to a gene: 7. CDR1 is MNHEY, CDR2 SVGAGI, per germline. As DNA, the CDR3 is TGTGCCAGCGGCTGGACAGGGAGGACAGATACGCAGTATTTT. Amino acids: CASGWTGRTDTQYF.

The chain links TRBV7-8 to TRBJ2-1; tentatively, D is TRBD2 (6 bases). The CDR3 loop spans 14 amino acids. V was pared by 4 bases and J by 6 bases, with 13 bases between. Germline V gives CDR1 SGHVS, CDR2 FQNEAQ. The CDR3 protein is CASSSGEEGNEQFF. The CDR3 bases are TGTGCCAGCAGCTCCGGGGAGGAAGGCAATGAGCAGTTCTTC.

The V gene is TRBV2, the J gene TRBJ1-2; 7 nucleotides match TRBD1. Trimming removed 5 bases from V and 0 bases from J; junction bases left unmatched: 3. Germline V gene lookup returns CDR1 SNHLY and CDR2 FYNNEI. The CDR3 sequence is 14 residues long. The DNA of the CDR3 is TGTGCCAGCAGTCTGACAGGGCCTAACTATGGCTACACCTTC. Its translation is CASSLTGPNYGYTF.

The CDR3 region is CASSLGGHEKLFF. The CDR3 DNA reads TGTGCCAGCAGCTTGGGGGGGCATGAAAAACTGTTTTTT. The rearrangement joins TRBV11-2 to TRBJ1-4; D might be TRBD1 (6 bases). V gave up 3 bases and J gave up 6 bases, with 8 bases separating them. CDR3 size: 13 residues. Germline V gene data show CDR1 as SGHAT and CDR2 as FQNNGV.

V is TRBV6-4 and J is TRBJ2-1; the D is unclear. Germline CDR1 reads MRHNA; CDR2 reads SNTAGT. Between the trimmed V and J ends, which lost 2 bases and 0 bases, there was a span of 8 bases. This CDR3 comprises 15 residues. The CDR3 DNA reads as TGTGCCAGCAGTGACCGCTTGAGCTCCTACAATGAGCAGTTCTTC. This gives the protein CASSDRLSSYNEQFF.

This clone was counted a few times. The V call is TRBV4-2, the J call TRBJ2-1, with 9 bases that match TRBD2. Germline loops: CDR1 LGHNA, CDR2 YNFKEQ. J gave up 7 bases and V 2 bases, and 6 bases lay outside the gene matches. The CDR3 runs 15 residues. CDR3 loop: CASSQMSGGLNEQFF. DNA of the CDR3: TGTGCCAGCAGCCAAATGAGCGGGGGGTTGAATGAGCAGTTCTTC.

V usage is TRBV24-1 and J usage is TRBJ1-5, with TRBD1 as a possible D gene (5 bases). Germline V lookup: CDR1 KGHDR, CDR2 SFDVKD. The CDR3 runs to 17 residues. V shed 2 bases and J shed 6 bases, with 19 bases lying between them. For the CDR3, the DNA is TGTGCCACCAGTGATTGGAGGGGTGGGGTAGGAGGTCAGCCCCAGCATTTT. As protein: CATSDWRGGVGGQPQHF.

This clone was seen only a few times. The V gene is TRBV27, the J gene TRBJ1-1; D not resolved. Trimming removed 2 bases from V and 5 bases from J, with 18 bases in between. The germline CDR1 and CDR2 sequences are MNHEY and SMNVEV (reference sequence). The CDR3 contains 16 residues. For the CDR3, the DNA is TGTGCCAGCAGTTTAGCGGGAACGGGTTCGAATACTGAAGCTTTCTTT. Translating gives CASSLAGTGSNTEAFF.

The CDR3 region is CASAPTVRTGELFF. The DNA for the CDR3 is TGTGCTAGTGCCCCGACAGTTCGAACCGGGGAGCTGTTTTTT. The rearrangement uses TRBV12-5 and TRBJ2-2; a possible D gene is TRBD1 (5 bases). The germline V gene has CDR1 LGHNT and CDR2 FRNRAP. The CDR3 runs to 14 residues. Trimming stripped 7 bases from V and 5 bases from J, with 14 bases between.

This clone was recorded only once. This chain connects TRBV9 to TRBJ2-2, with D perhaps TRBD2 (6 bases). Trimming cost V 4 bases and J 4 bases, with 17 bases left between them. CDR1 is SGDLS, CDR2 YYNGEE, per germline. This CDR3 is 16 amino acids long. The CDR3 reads CASSPLGGRPTGELFF. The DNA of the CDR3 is TGTGCCAGCAGCCCCTTGGGGGGAAGGCCCACCGGGGAGCTGTTTTTT.

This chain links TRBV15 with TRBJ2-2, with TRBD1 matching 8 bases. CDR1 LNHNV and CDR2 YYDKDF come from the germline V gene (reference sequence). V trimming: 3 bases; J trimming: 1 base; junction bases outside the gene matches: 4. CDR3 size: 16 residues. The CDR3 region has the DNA TGTGCCACCAGCAGGGACAGGGCCTTGAACACCGGGGAGCTGTTTTTT. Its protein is CATSRDRALNTGELFF. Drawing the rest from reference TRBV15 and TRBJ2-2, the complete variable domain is DAMVIQNPRYQVTQFGKPVTLSCSQTLNHNVMYWYQQKSSQAPKLLFHYYDKDFNNEADTPDNFQSRRPNTSFCFLDIRSPGLGDTAMYLCATSRDRALNTGELFFGEGSRLTVL.

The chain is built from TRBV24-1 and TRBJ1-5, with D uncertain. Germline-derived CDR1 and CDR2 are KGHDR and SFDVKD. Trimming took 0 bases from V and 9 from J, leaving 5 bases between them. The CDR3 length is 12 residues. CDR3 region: CATSDLSRPQHF. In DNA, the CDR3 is TGTGCCACCAGTGATTTGAGTAGGCCCCAGCATTTT.

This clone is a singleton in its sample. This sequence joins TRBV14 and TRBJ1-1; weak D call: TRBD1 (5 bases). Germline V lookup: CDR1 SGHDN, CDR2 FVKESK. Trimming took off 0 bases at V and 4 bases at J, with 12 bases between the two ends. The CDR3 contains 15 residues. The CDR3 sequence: CASSQDISGGTEAFF. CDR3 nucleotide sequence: TGTGCCAGCAGCCAAGATATATCGGGGGGCACTGAAGCTTTCTTT.

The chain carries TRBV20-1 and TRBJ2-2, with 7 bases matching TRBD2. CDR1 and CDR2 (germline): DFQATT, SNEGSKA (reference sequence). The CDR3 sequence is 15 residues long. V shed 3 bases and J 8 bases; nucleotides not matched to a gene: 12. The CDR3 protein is CSASSGGYTSGELFF. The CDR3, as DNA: TGCAGTGCTAGTTCCGGGGGGTACACTTCAGGGGAGCTGTTTTTT.

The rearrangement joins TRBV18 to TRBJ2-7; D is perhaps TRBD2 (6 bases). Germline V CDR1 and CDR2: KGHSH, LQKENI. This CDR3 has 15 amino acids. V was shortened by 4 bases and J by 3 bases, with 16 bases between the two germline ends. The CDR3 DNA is TGTGCCAGCTCACAACCCTCCGCCGGGGGCTACGAGCAGTACTTC. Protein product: CASSQPSAGGYEQYF.

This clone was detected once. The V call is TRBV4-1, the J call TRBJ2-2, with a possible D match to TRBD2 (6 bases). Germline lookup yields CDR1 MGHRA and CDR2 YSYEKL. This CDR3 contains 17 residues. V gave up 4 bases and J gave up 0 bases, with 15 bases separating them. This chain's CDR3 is CASSPGPLATNTGELFF. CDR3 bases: TGCGCCAGCAGCCCGGGTCCCCTAGCGACGAACACCGGGGAGCTGTTTTTT.

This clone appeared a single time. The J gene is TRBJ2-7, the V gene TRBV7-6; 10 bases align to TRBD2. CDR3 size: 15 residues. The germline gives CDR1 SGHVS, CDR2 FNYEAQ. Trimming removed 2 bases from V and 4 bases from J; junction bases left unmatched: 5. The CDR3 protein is CASSLKRGGPYEQYF. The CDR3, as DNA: TGTGCCAGCAGCTTAAAGCGGGGGGGCCCTTACGAGCAGTACTTC. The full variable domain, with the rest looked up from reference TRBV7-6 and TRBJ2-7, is GAGVSQSPRYKVTKRGQDVALRCDPISGHVSLYWYRQALGQGPEFLTYFNYEAQQDKSGLPNDRFSAERPEGSISTLTIQRTEQRDSAMYRCASSLKRGGPYEQYFGPGTRLTVT.